Listed below are T cell receptor beta chains from one sample, sequenced in a study of T cell repertoires in cytomegalovirus infection. TCRdb called the reads again in MiXCR, with one record for every CDR3 protein. The sample records roughly 230,000 distinct CDR3 sequences, about 23% being singletons. Sequenced input: CD8+ T cells from PBMCs. The receptors come from a human donor in good health (CMV status not recorded). Some clones in this sample may be carry-over from other donors' samples. Both conserved end residues are trimmed from each CDR3. Each record gives: J gene, clone size, V gene, CDR3 protein. Rows give clone size only sometimes, using once, few, many, or a class for an expanded clone.

TRBJ2-5 - TRBV6-2/TRBV6-3 ASSQTKGGETQY
TRBJ2-2 - TRBV7-3 ASSLPGSAGELF
TRBJ2-7 - TRBV28 ASRYQGGEGSAYEQY
TRBJ2-2 many TRBV7-8 ASSLTAQNTGELF
TRBJ2-5 - TRBV7-3 ASSTSGGAGETQY
TRBJ1-6 many TRBV7-9 ASSLNVGTGYSPLH
TRBJ2-7 few TRBV4-1 ASSQEWFYEQY
TRBJ2-5 - TRBV7-4 ASHWSREETQY
TRBJ1-2 many TRBV29-1 SVDGGLYGYT
TRBJ1-5 many TRBV6-5 ASSRSLGDVQPQH
TRBJ2-1 - TRBV28 ASSFPQGNEQF
TRBJ2-5 - TRBV12-3/TRBV12-4 ASSFGGAGETQY
TRBJ2-1 few TRBV7-9 ASSLAGTNEQF
TRBJ2-7 - TRBV20-1 SALGSSYSYEQY
TRBJ1-2 few TRBV29-1 SVEGGTGAFYGYT